One TCR beta chain is described in this entry. Its matching antigen is unknown. Researchers attached unique molecular identifiers to individual cDNA molecules. TCRdb passed the 5' RACE reads through MiXCR, listing each CDR3 protein once. Among 45,000 to 70,000 distinct CDR3 sequences, 6% to 7% were seen once, and the ten largest hold 3.9%. The data originate from a study of early T cells in non-severe SARS-CoV-2 infection. Across the study: From unsorted whole blood, bulk RNA was sequenced, and the chains remained unpaired. General study points: VDJdb-based annotation leaned toward anti-spike CD8 responses and missed private and CD4 specificities.

This CDR3 region has 15 residues. V lost 5 bases, J lost 7 bases, and 15 bases lay in between. Germline CDR1 MNHEY, CDR2 SVGAGI. The clonotype comes from an adult who was a healthcare worker with PCR-confirmed SARS-CoV-2 infection or an uninfected control (not recorded which). V gene TRBV6-5 combines with J gene TRBJ1-6; D possibly corresponds to TRBD1 (5 bases). Material: whole blood. In DNA, the CDR3 is TGTGCCAGCAGTCTGGACGAAGGGGTCAATTCACCCCTCCACTTT. Translating gives CASSLDEGVNSPLHF.